This paragraph reports one T cell receptor beta chain. This entry belongs to a study of blood T cell repertoires in COVID-19. About the study: The analysed material was cDNA or gDNA that came from T cells, B-cell-depleted T cells, or PBMCs.

Germline V CDR1 and CDR2: MGHDK, SYGVNS. This CDR3 has 14 amino acids. The junction had 6 bases not matched to a gene; V was cut back by 2 bases and J by 8 bases. TCRdb's copy holds only in-frame clones and misses some; the assay was immunoSEQ multiplex PCR. The sample has about 210,000 clones, about 83% seen once. Sample: peripheral blood. J is TRBJ1-2 and V is TRBV25-1, with TRBD1 matching over 9 bases. This sequence originates from a man in his forties or fifties with active or convalescent COVID-19. The CDR3 DNA is TGTGCCAGCAGTGAACTCACAGGGGGCCGGGGCTACACCTTC. Encoded protein: CASSELTGGRGYTF.